Listed below are T cell receptor beta chains from one sample, sequenced in a study of vaccination and CD4 T cells after COVID-19. These receptors' targets are unknown. TCRdb itself ran the PCR reads through MiXCR, one entry per CDR3 protein. The table lists under 25,000 distinct CDR3 sequences, under 30% of them singletons. The sequencing sample was made of cultured CD4+ T cells from blood. The receptors were sampled from a human donor with COVID-19. Each CDR3 is given with its conserved first and last residue. D genes are given only for firm matches. Part of the rows lack a size; the others show once, few, many or a class for expanded clones.

v_gene: TRBV2; d_gene: TRBD1; j_gene: TRBJ1-1; abundance: .; CDR3nt: TGTGCCAGCAGTGAGAGGGGGGCAGGGGGCACTGAAGCTTTCTTT; CDR3aa: CASSERGAGGTEAFF
v_gene: TRBV20-1; d_gene: .; j_gene: TRBJ1-2; abundance: .; CDR3nt: TGCAGTGCTAGAGGGGGGGGAAATAGAGGGTATGGCTACACCTTC; CDR3aa: CSARGGGNRGYGYTF
v_gene: TRBV11-3; d_gene: .; j_gene: TRBJ2-5; abundance: .; CDR3nt: TGTGCCAGCAGCAAAGGAGTAGCAGTCCAAGATAAGGAGACCCAGTACTTC; CDR3aa: CASSKGVAVQDKETQYF
v_gene: TRBV5-8; d_gene: .; j_gene: TRBJ1-5; abundance: few; CDR3nt: TGTGCCAGCAGCTTGATCCCCAATAGCAATCAGCCCCAGCATTTT; CDR3aa: CASSLIPNSNQPQHF
v_gene: TRBV27; d_gene: .; j_gene: TRBJ1-5; abundance: medium-sized; CDR3nt: TGTGCCAGCAGTCCCGGGACACATGGGGATCAGCCCCAGCATTTT; CDR3aa: CASSPGTHGDQPQHF
v_gene: TRBV19; d_gene: TRBD1; j_gene: TRBJ1-6; abundance: .; CDR3nt: TGTGCCAGTAGGGACAGGGTTTATTCACCCCTCCACTTT; CDR3aa: CASRDRVYSPLHF
v_gene: TRBV15; d_gene: .; j_gene: TRBJ1-2; abundance: few; CDR3nt: TGTGCCACCAGCAGAGATGCAGGGGTGATTGGCTACACCTTC; CDR3aa: CATSRDAGVIGYTF
v_gene: TRBV7-2; d_gene: .; j_gene: TRBJ1-2; abundance: .; CDR3nt: TGTGCCAGCAGCTTAAATCACAGGCCCTCAAACTATGGCTACACCTTC; CDR3aa: CASSLNHRPSNYGYTF
v_gene: TRBV5-4; d_gene: .; j_gene: TRBJ1-2; abundance: few; CDR3nt: TGTGCCAGCAGCGCCGGGGGTGGGCAGACCGCCTATGGCTACACCTTC; CDR3aa: CASSAGGGQTAYGYTF
v_gene: TRBV12-3/TRBV12-4; d_gene: .; j_gene: TRBJ1-2; abundance: .; CDR3nt: TGTGCCAGCAGCCCCGACGGAGGCTATGGCTACACCTTC; CDR3aa: CASSPDGGYGYTF
v_gene: TRBV7-9; d_gene: .; j_gene: TRBJ2-5; abundance: .; CDR3nt: TGTGCCAGCAGCTTCACAGGTGTGGGAGAGACCCAGTACTTC; CDR3aa: CASSFTGVGETQYF
v_gene: TRBV28; d_gene: .; j_gene: TRBJ1-4; abundance: .; CDR3nt: TGTGCCAGCAGAGTAGGGGGGACTAATGAAAAACTGTTTTTT; CDR3aa: CASRVGGTNEKLFF
v_gene: TRBV25-1; d_gene: .; j_gene: TRBJ1-1; abundance: few; CDR3nt: TGTGCCAGCAGTGAATATGGCCGACGGACTGAAGCTTTCTTT; CDR3aa: CASSEYGRRTEAFF
v_gene: TRBV5-1; d_gene: .; j_gene: TRBJ2-7; abundance: .; CDR3nt: TGCGCCAGCAGCCCACCCGGTTACGAGCAGTACTTC; CDR3aa: CASSPPGYEQYF
v_gene: TRBV19; d_gene: .; j_gene: TRBJ2-1; abundance: .; CDR3nt: TGTGCCAGTAGTATCCAAGGGCAGGGGTTGGGGGAGCAGTTCTTC; CDR3aa: CASSIQGQGLGEQFF
v_gene: TRBV20-1; d_gene: .; j_gene: TRBJ1-1; abundance: .; CDR3nt: TGCAGTGCTAGAGATCACAGACCGAACACTGAAGCTTTCTTT; CDR3aa: CSARDHRPNTEAFF
v_gene: TRBV11-3; d_gene: .; j_gene: TRBJ1-1; abundance: .; CDR3nt: TGTGCCAGCAGCTTATTTAGGGGCGGTAACACTGAAGCTTTCTTT; CDR3aa: CASSLFRGGNTEAFF
v_gene: TRBV6-1; d_gene: .; j_gene: TRBJ1-5; abundance: .; CDR3nt: TGTGCCAGCAGTGAATTTTCTCAGCCCCAGCATTTT; CDR3aa: CASSEFSQPQHF
v_gene: TRBV11-1; d_gene: .; j_gene: TRBJ2-7; abundance: once; CDR3nt: TGTGCCAGCAGCTTGCGACTAGGAGGCTACGAGCAGTACTTC; CDR3aa: CASSLRLGGYEQYF
v_gene: TRBV24-1; d_gene: .; j_gene: TRBJ2-3; abundance: .; CDR3nt: TGTGCCACCAGTGAGGAGGGGAGCACAGATACGCAGTATTTT; CDR3aa: CATSEEGSTDTQYF
v_gene: TRBV6-2/TRBV6-3; d_gene: .; j_gene: TRBJ2-2; abundance: few; CDR3nt: TGTGCCAGCAGTTACTCGCCGGAGACCACCGGGGAGCTGTTTTTT; CDR3aa: CASSYSPETTGELFF
v_gene: TRBV7-2; d_gene: TRBD1; j_gene: TRBJ2-5; abundance: .; CDR3nt: TGTGCCAGCAGCCCCGACAGGGGGCTATGGGAGACCCAGTACTTC; CDR3aa: CASSPDRGLWETQYF
v_gene: TRBV20-1; d_gene: .; j_gene: TRBJ1-5; abundance: few; CDR3nt: TGCAGTGCGGGCCCCAAGCCCCAGCATTTT; CDR3aa: CSAGPKPQHF
v_gene: TRBV6-5; d_gene: .; j_gene: TRBJ1-5; abundance: few; CDR3nt: TGTGCCAGCAGTTCCGGCGGACTAAACCTTCAGCCCCAGCATTTT; CDR3aa: CASSSGGLNLQPQHF
v_gene: TRBV6-1; d_gene: TRBD2; j_gene: TRBJ2-5; abundance: .; CDR3nt: TGTGCCACTTCCTCAGGGACTAGCGGGGGGGCCATTTTGGAGACCCAGTACTTC; CDR3aa: CATSSGTSGGAILETQYF
v_gene: TRBV29-1; d_gene: .; j_gene: TRBJ2-5; abundance: .; CDR3nt: TGCAGCGGAGGTAGGGGACAAGAGACCCAGTACTTC; CDR3aa: CSGGRGQETQYF
v_gene: TRBV6-2/TRBV6-3; d_gene: .; j_gene: TRBJ1-2; abundance: few; CDR3nt: TGTGCCAGCAGGTACAGAGAACGGTATGGCTACACCTTC; CDR3aa: CASRYRERYGYTF
v_gene: TRBV20-1; d_gene: TRBD2; j_gene: TRBJ2-3; abundance: few; CDR3nt: TGCAGTGCGATGAGCGGGGGTCAAACAACAGATACGCAGTATTTT; CDR3aa: CSAMSGGQTTDTQYF
v_gene: TRBV28; d_gene: TRBD1; j_gene: TRBJ1-5; abundance: few; CDR3nt: TGTGCCAGCTGGCCCGGGACAGGGGGACCCAGTCAGCCCCAGCATTTT; CDR3aa: CASWPGTGGPSQPQHF
v_gene: TRBV20-1; d_gene: .; j_gene: TRBJ1-1; abundance: medium-sized; CDR3nt: TGCAGTGCCCACAGTGAAAGGATCCGAAACACTGAAGCTTTCTTT; CDR3aa: CSAHSERIRNTEAFF
v_gene: TRBV12-3/TRBV12-4; d_gene: .; j_gene: TRBJ2-2; abundance: .; CDR3nt: TGTGCCAGCAGTCCGACCCGACGGGGGAATATTGGCACCGGGGAGCTGTTTTTT; CDR3aa: CASSPTRRGNIGTGELFF
v_gene: TRBV11-2; d_gene: .; j_gene: TRBJ2-4; abundance: .; CDR3nt: TGTGCCAGCAGCCAACGGGGTACTGTAGCCAAAAACATTCAGTACTTC; CDR3aa: CASSQRGTVAKNIQYF
v_gene: TRBV5-4; d_gene: TRBD1; j_gene: TRBJ2-7; abundance: few; CDR3nt: TGTGCCAGCAGCTTGGGACAGGGGACCCCATACGAGCAGTACTTC; CDR3aa: CASSLGQGTPYEQYF
v_gene: TRBV6-1; d_gene: .; j_gene: TRBJ2-7; abundance: .; CDR3nt: TGTGCCAGCAAGAGGGACGGTTACGAGCAGTACTTC; CDR3aa: CASKRDGYEQYF
v_gene: TRBV15; d_gene: TRBD2; j_gene: TRBJ2-7; abundance: few; CDR3nt: TGTGCCACCAGCAGAAAAAGCGGGGGAGTAAACGAGCAGTACTTC; CDR3aa: CATSRKSGGVNEQYF
v_gene: TRBV24-1; d_gene: .; j_gene: TRBJ2-3; abundance: few; CDR3nt: TGTGCCACCAGTGACCCCTTCTTGAGGACGCAGTATTTT; CDR3aa: CATSDPFLRTQYF
v_gene: TRBV6-1; d_gene: .; j_gene: TRBJ1-1; abundance: few; CDR3nt: TGTGCCAGCAGGATTCAGAGGAACACTGAAGCTTTCTTT; CDR3aa: CASRIQRNTEAFF
v_gene: TRBV6-5; d_gene: TRBD1; j_gene: TRBJ1-6; abundance: .; CDR3nt: TGTGCCAGCAGTTACGCGACAGGGGGCGCTTCTAATTCACCCCTCCACTTT; CDR3aa: CASSYATGGASNSPLHF
v_gene: TRBV5-4; d_gene: .; j_gene: TRBJ1-3; abundance: .; CDR3nt: TGTGCCAGCAGCTCGGGATCCTACTCTGGAAACACCATATATTTT; CDR3aa: CASSSGSYSGNTIYF
v_gene: TRBV7-2; d_gene: .; j_gene: TRBJ1-1; abundance: few; CDR3nt: TGTGCCAGCAGCTTAGAATTGGGGGGGAACACTGAAGCTTTCTTT; CDR3aa: CASSLELGGNTEAFF
v_gene: TRBV20-1; d_gene: .; j_gene: TRBJ1-3; abundance: medium-sized; CDR3nt: TGCAGTGCTAGCCGACCGGGACAAGCCTCTGGAAACACCATATATTTT; CDR3aa: CSASRPGQASGNTIYF
v_gene: TRBV7-2; d_gene: .; j_gene: TRBJ1-2; abundance: few; CDR3nt: TGTGCCAGCAGCTTATTGAGTGGCAGTGTGGACTATGGCTACACCTTC; CDR3aa: CASSLLSGSVDYGYTF
v_gene: TRBV5-3; d_gene: .; j_gene: TRBJ1-1; abundance: .; CDR3nt: TGTGCCAGCAGTACAAACGGGTTCGTAGCTTTCTTT; CDR3aa: CASSTNGFVAFF
v_gene: TRBV11-3; d_gene: .; j_gene: TRBJ1-6; abundance: .; CDR3nt: TGTGCCAGCAGTTCAATAAGCTCCTATAATTCACCCCTCCACTTT; CDR3aa: CASSSISSYNSPLHF
v_gene: TRBV11-3; d_gene: .; j_gene: TRBJ1-2; abundance: few; CDR3nt: TGTGCCAGCAGCTTAGGGCAAAACTATGGCTACACCTTC; CDR3aa: CASSLGQNYGYTF
v_gene: TRBV10-2; d_gene: .; j_gene: TRBJ1-1; abundance: few; CDR3nt: TGCGCCAGCAAACCAGGGAACACTGAAGCTTTCTTT; CDR3aa: CASKPGNTEAFF
v_gene: TRBV9; d_gene: .; j_gene: TRBJ2-7; abundance: .; CDR3nt: TGTGCCAGCAGCGTAGCTAAAGAATCGGAGCAGTACTTC; CDR3aa: CASSVAKESEQYF
v_gene: TRBV6-2/TRBV6-3; d_gene: .; j_gene: TRBJ2-3; abundance: .; CDR3nt: TGTGCCAGCAGCGGCCGAACCCAGGGAAATACGCAGTATTTT; CDR3aa: CASSGRTQGNTQYF
v_gene: TRBV6-1; d_gene: TRBD1; j_gene: TRBJ2-7; abundance: few; CDR3nt: TGTGCCAGCAGTCGTGGACAGGCCTTCGTGAACGAGCAGTACTTC; CDR3aa: CASSRGQAFVNEQYF
v_gene: TRBV9; d_gene: TRBD2; j_gene: TRBJ2-1; abundance: .; CDR3nt: TGTGCCAGCAGCGTAGCTAGGGCTAGCGGGGACCCTTACAATGAGCAGTTCTTC; CDR3aa: CASSVARASGDPYNEQFF
v_gene: TRBV11-3; d_gene: TRBD1; j_gene: TRBJ2-7; abundance: .; CDR3nt: TGTGCCAGCAGCTACGGACAGGGGGTCTACGAGCAGTACTTC; CDR3aa: CASSYGQGVYEQYF
v_gene: TRBV28; d_gene: .; j_gene: TRBJ2-7; abundance: .; CDR3nt: TGTGCCAGCACCCAGGCTCAAGCAGGGGCGACCTACGAGCAGTACTTC; CDR3aa: CASTQAQAGATYEQYF